The clone carrying this TCR beta chain was seen a handful of times. The antigen is undetermined. These data are taken from a study of regulatory T cells in long-lasting Graves disease. Background on the study: Less than 3 months of antithyroid drugs had been taken by newly diagnosed Graves' patients.

The CDR3 is 14 amino acids. V was trimmed by 6 bases and J by 5 bases, leaving 16 bases between them. Germline loops: CDR1 MNHEY, CDR2 SMNVEV (reference sequence). Arm-PCR of CDR3 regions with iRepertoire HTBI primers generated TCR beta libraries. One entry per CDR3 protein, called by TCRdb with MiXCR from the multiplex PCR reads. The repertoire holds hundreds of thousands of distinct CDR3 sequences, with roughly 15% as singletons. Study observations and caveats: Clonotypes that were public and shared totalled fewer than 3,500 in persistent patients versus 750 to 1,000 in new patients.

Indicated time point: newly diagnosed GD, antithyroid drugs for less than 3 months. Preparation of the TCR library used RNA extracted from PBMCs. These data are also associated with another study on T cells in Graves' hyperthyroidism and ophthalmopathy.

This TCR was sampled from a woman in her twenties or thirties with Graves disease. V and J are TRBV27 and TRBJ2-5; perhaps TRBD2 as D (6 bases). Source: peripheral blood mononuclear cells (PBMCs), taken at new diagnosis, from a patient treated with antithyroid drugs. CDR3 sequence reads: CASSRGTQWETQYF. In DNA form, the CDR3 reads TGTGCCAGCAGCCGGGGGACCCAGTGGGAGACCCAGTACTTC.